The rows below give T cell receptor beta chains drawn from one sample of a study of shared clonotypes between healthy human individuals. Assay used: immunoSEQ multiplex PCR; TCRdb lists only in-frame clones, some missing. Among more than 550,000 clones listed, around 90% were seen once. Sample: naive CD8+ T cells sorted from blood. The source is a man younger than 45 in good health. CDR3s include the opening cysteine and the closing phenylalanine or tryptophan. D genes are given only for firm matches. Rows may omit the clone size; those that give it use once, few, many or a size class.

CDR3 DNA: TGCGCCAGCAGTTACGGACAGGGGTATGGCTACACCTTC
CDR3 protein: CASSYGQGYGYTF
D gene: TRBD1
clone size: .
V gene: TRBV5-1
J gene: TRBJ1-2

CDR3 DNA: TGTGCCAGCAGCAATACCGGGACTGCTGACAATGAGCAGTTCTTC
CDR3 protein: CASSNTGTADNEQFF
D gene: .
clone size: .
V gene: TRBV7-9
J gene: TRBJ2-1

CDR3 DNA: TGTGCCAGCAGCCCCGGGACGGTGAGGGGCTACACCTTC
CDR3 protein: CASSPGTVRGYTF
D gene: .
clone size: .
V gene: TRBV6-5
J gene: TRBJ1-2

CDR3 DNA: TGTGCCAGCAGCTCCTGGACTAGCGGGAGTAATGAGCAGTTCTTC
CDR3 protein: CASSSWTSGSNEQFF
D gene: TRBD2
clone size: .
V gene: TRBV7-6
J gene: TRBJ2-1

CDR3 DNA: TGTGCCAGCAGTGGCCGGGACCCTATGGGGGATGAGCAGTTCTTC
CDR3 protein: CASSGRDPMGDEQFF
D gene: .
clone size: .
V gene: TRBV6-5
J gene: TRBJ2-1

CDR3 DNA: TGTGCCAGCAGCCTGACAGGCCTCCAAGAGACCCAGTACTTC
CDR3 protein: CASSLTGLQETQYF
D gene: .
clone size: .
V gene: TRBV5-6
J gene: TRBJ2-5

CDR3 DNA: TGTGCCAGCAGCTTAGGGTCAGGGGGACAGCCCCAGCATTTT
CDR3 protein: CASSLGSGGQPQHF
D gene: TRBD1
clone size: .
V gene: TRBV7-6
J gene: TRBJ1-5

CDR3 DNA: TGTGCCAGCAGCGGCTGGACTAGCGGGAACCCCTACGAGCAGTACTTC
CDR3 protein: CASSGWTSGNPYEQYF
D gene: TRBD2
clone size: .
V gene: TRBV5-4
J gene: TRBJ2-7

CDR3 DNA: TGTGCCTGGAGTGGCCTCGAAGGGTTACTAGCGGGAGCACCGGGGGAGCAGTACTTC
CDR3 protein: CAWSGLEGLLAGAPGEQYF
D gene: TRBD2
clone size: .
V gene: TRBV30
J gene: TRBJ2-7

CDR3 DNA: TGTGCCAGCAGCTTGTATCACTCCTACGAGCAGTACTTC
CDR3 protein: CASSLYHSYEQYF
D gene: .
clone size: .
V gene: TRBV7-6
J gene: TRBJ2-7

CDR3 DNA: TGCGCCAGCAGCCAAGAGGGACAGGGGAACGAGCAGTACTTC
CDR3 protein: CASSQEGQGNEQYF
D gene: TRBD1
clone size: .
V gene: TRBV4-1
J gene: TRBJ2-7

CDR3 DNA: TGTGCCAGCAGTTCCCTCTCTGGGGCCAACGTCCTGACTTTC
CDR3 protein: CASSSLSGANVLTF
D gene: .
clone size: .
V gene: TRBV27
J gene: TRBJ2-6

CDR3 DNA: TGTGCCAGCAGTTTCCCGCGGCTAGCGGGAAGCTACGAGCAGTACTTC
CDR3 protein: CASSFPRLAGSYEQYF
D gene: TRBD2
clone size: .
V gene: TRBV28
J gene: TRBJ2-7

CDR3 DNA: TGTGCCAGTAGTATCAGTCCGGGTGGTGAGCAGTTCTTC
CDR3 protein: CASSISPGGEQFF
D gene: .
clone size: .
V gene: TRBV19
J gene: TRBJ2-1

CDR3 DNA: TGTGCCAGCAGAGCGGAAACAGGGGATGGAAACACCATATATTTT
CDR3 protein: CASRAETGDGNTIYF
D gene: TRBD1
clone size: .
V gene: TRBV6-1
J gene: TRBJ1-3

CDR3 DNA: TGTGCCAGCAGTTTACGCAGGCCTGAAGCTTTCTTT
CDR3 protein: CASSLRRPEAFF
D gene: .
clone size: .
V gene: TRBV28
J gene: TRBJ1-1

CDR3 DNA: TGTGCCAGCAGCGCAGAGCACTATCATGAGCAGTTCTTC
CDR3 protein: CASSAEHYHEQFF
D gene: .
clone size: .
V gene: TRBV7-9
J gene: TRBJ2-1

CDR3 DNA: TGTGCCAGCAGCTTAGGGGCGGGGGAGCAGTTCTTC
CDR3 protein: CASSLGAGEQFF
D gene: .
clone size: few
V gene: TRBV7-6
J gene: TRBJ2-1

CDR3 DNA: TGTGCCAGCAGGACAGGGCCTGCCTCCTACGAGCAGTACTTC
CDR3 protein: CASRTGPASYEQYF
D gene: TRBD1
clone size: .
V gene: TRBV6-1
J gene: TRBJ2-7

CDR3 DNA: TGCAGCGTTGAGTCAGGTGGCGGCTACGAGCAGTACTTC
CDR3 protein: CSVESGGGYEQYF
D gene: .
clone size: once
V gene: TRBV29-1
J gene: TRBJ2-7

CDR3 DNA: TGCAGCGTCCGGGACTCTAACACCGGGGAGCTGTTTTTT
CDR3 protein: CSVRDSNTGELFF
D gene: .
clone size: .
V gene: TRBV29-1
J gene: TRBJ2-2

CDR3 DNA: TGTGCCAGCAGCGATAGACTAGTGAACGAGCAGTTCTTC
CDR3 protein: CASSDRLVNEQFF
D gene: .
clone size: .
V gene: TRBV7-9
J gene: TRBJ2-1

CDR3 DNA: TGTGCCAGCAGCCCCACGGACAGGGAGGAGACCCAGTACTTC
CDR3 protein: CASSPTDREETQYF
D gene: TRBD1
clone size: .
V gene: TRBV11-2
J gene: TRBJ2-5

CDR3 DNA: TGTGCCAGCAGCTTTAGTGGTCCTGGGGAATACGGTCCGGGTGAAGCTTTCTTT
CDR3 protein: CASSFSGPGEYGPGEAFF
D gene: .
clone size: once
V gene: TRBV5-5
J gene: TRBJ1-1

CDR3 DNA: TGTGCCAGCAGCATTAGCGGGAGGGGGGATGAGCAGTTCTTC
CDR3 protein: CASSISGRGDEQFF
D gene: TRBD2
clone size: .
V gene: TRBV7-8
J gene: TRBJ2-1

CDR3 DNA: TGTGCCAGCAGCGTAGGGGTCTCCCCATCCTACGAGCAGTACTTC
CDR3 protein: CASSVGVSPSYEQYF
D gene: .
clone size: .
V gene: TRBV9
J gene: TRBJ2-7

CDR3 DNA: TGTGCCAGCAGCCAAGATCTCGAGTTAGGTTACAATGAGCAGTTCTTC
CDR3 protein: CASSQDLELGYNEQFF
D gene: .
clone size: .
V gene: TRBV14
J gene: TRBJ2-1

CDR3 DNA: TGTGCCAGCAGTTTATCCGGACAGGGAGCCTACGAGCAGTACTTC
CDR3 protein: CASSLSGQGAYEQYF
D gene: TRBD1
clone size: .
V gene: TRBV27
J gene: TRBJ2-7